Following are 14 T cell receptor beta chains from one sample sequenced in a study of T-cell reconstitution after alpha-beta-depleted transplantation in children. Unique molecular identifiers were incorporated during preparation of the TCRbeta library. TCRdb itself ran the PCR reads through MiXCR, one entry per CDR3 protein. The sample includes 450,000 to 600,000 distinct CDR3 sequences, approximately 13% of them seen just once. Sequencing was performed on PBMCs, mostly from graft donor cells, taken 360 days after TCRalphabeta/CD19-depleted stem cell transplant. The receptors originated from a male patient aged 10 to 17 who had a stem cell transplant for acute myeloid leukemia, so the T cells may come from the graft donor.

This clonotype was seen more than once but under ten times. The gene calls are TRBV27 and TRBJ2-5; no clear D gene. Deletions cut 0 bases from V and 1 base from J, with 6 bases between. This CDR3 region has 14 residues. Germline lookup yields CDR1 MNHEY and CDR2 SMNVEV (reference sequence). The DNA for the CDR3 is TGTGCCAGCAGTTTATCGTACCTCCAAGAGACCCAGTACTTC. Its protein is CASSLSYLQETQYF.

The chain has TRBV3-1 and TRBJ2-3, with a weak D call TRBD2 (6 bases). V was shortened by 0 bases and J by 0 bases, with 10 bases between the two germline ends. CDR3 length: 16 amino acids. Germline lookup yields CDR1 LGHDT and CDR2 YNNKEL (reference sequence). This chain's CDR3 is CASSQDKRVSTDTQYF. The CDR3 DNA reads TGTGCCAGCAGCCAAGATAAGCGGGTGAGCACAGATACGCAGTATTTT.

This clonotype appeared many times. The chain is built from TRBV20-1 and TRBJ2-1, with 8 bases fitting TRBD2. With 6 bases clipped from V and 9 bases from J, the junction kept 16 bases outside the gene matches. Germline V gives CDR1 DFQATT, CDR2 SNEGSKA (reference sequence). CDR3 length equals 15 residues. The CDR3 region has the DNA TGCAGTGCCACAGTGTTGACGGGAGGGCCTAGTGAGCAGTTCTTC. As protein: CSATVLTGGPSEQFF.

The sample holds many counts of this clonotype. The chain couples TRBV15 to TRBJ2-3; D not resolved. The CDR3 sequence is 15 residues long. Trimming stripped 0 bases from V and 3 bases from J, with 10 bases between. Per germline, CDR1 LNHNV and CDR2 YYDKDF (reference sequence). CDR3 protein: CATSREGSFTDTQYF. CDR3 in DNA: TGTGCCACCAGCAGAGAGGGCTCCTTTACAGATACGCAGTATTTT.

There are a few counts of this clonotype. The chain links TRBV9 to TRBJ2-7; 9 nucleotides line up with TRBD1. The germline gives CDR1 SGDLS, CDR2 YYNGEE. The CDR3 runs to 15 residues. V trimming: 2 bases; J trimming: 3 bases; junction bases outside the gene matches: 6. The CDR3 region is CASSVGQGSFYEQYF. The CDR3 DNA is TGTGCCAGCAGCGTCGGACAGGGGAGTTTCTACGAGCAGTACTTC.

The CDR3 nucleotides are TGCAGTGCCGACGGACTAGTTGGGAAGTATTTT. As protein: CSADGLVGKYF. The V call is TRBV20-1, the J call TRBJ2-3, with 7 positions matching TRBD2. Trimming cost V 6 bases and J 13 bases; bases outside gene matches: 10. The germline gives CDR1 DFQATT, CDR2 SNEGSKA (reference sequence). CDR3 length: 11 residues.

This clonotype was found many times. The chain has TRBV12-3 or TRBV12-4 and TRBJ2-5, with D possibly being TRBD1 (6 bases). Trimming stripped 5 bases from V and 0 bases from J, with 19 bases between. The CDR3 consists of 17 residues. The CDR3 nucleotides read TGTGCCAGCAGTAGGCCCCCAGGGACACAATACCAAGAGACCCAGTACTTC. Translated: CASSRPPGTQYQETQYF.

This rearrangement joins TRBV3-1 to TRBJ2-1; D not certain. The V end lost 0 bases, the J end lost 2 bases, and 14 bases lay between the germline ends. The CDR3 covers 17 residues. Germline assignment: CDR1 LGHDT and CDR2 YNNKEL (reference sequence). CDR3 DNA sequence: TGTGCCAGCAGCCAAGATTTAGAAGCGCTGACCTACAATGAGCAGTTCTTC. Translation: CASSQDLEALTYNEQFF.

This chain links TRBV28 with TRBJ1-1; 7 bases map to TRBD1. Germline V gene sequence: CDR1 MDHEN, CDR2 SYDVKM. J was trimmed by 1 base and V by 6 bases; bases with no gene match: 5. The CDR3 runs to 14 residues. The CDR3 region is CASREGAPNTEAFF. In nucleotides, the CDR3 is TGTGCCAGCAGAGAGGGGGCCCCGAACACTGAAGCTTTCTTT. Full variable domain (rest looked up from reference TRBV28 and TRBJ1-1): DVKVTQSSRYLVKRTGEKVFLECVQDMDHENMFWYRQDPGLGLRLIYFSYDVKMKEKGDIPEGYSVSREKKERFSLILESASTNQTSMYLCASREGAPNTEAFFGQGTRLTVV.

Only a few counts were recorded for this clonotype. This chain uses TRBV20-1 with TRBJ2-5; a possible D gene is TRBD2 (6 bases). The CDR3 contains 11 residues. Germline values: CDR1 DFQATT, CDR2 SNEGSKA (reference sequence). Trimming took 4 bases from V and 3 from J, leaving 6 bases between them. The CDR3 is CSAIAEETQYF. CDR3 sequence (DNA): TGCAGTGCTATAGCGGAAGAGACCCAGTACTTC.

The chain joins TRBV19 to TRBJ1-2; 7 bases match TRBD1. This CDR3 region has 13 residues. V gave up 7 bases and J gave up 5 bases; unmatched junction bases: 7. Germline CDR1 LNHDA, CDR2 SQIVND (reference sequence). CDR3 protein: CASNLLTGYGYTF. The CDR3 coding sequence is TGTGCCAGTAATCTACTGACAGGGTATGGCTACACCTTC.

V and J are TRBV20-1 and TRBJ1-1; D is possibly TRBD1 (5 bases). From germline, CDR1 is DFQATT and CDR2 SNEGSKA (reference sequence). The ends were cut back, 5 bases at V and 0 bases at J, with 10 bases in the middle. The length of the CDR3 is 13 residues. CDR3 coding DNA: TGCAGTGCTCGGGGGTCCGTGAACACTGAAGCTTTCTTT. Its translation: CSARGSVNTEAFF.

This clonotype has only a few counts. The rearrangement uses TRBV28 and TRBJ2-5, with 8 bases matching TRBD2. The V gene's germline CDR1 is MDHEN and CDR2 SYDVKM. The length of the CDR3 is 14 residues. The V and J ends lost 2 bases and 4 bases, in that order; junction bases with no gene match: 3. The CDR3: CASSLREGSETQYF. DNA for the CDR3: TGTGCCAGCAGTTTACGGGAGGGGTCAGAGACCCAGTACTTC.

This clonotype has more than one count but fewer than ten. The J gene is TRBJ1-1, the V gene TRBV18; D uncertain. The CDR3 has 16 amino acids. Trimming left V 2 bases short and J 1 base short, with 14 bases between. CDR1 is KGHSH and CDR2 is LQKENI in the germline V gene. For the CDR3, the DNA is TGTGCCAGCTCACCAATTAGTTCGGGATGGAACACTGAAGCTTTCTTT. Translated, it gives CASSPISSGWNTEAFF. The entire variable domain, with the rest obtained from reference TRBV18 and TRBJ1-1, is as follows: NAGVMQNPRHLVRRRGQEARLRCSPMKGHSHVYWYRQLPEEGLKFMVYLQKENIIDESGMPKERFSAEFPKEGPSILRIQQVVRGDSAAYFCASSPISSGWNTEAFFGQGTRLTVV.